This is a list of T cell receptor beta chains from one sample in a study of blood T cell repertoires in COVID-19. Method: immunoSEQ multiplex PCR; TCRdb's copy keeps in-frame clones and lacks some. This table holds about 170,000 clones, approximately 80% found once. The sequenced sample consisted of peripheral blood. These receptors were obtained from a woman older than 75 with COVID-19, enrolled during active disease. The CDR3 runs from the conserved cysteine through the conserved F or W. Fields, in order: V gene, J gene, D gene, clone size, CDR3 protein, CDR3 DNA. D genes are given only for firm matches. Not all rows give a size; the values are once, few, many and, for expanded clones, a class.

v_call: TRBV6-6
j_call: TRBJ1-3
d_call: .
clone_size: few
cdr3_aa: CASARAGNTIYF
cdr3_nt: TGTGCCAGCGCGAGGGCAGGAAACACCATATATTTT

v_call: TRBV12-3/TRBV12-4
j_call: TRBJ1-1
d_call: .
clone_size: few
cdr3_aa: CASSLSLEAFF
cdr3_nt: TGTGCCAGCAGCCTTTCCCTTGAAGCTTTCTTT

v_call: TRBV10-2
j_call: TRBJ1-1
d_call: TRBD1
clone_size: .
cdr3_aa: CASRDRTALNTEAFF
cdr3_nt: TGCGCCAGCAGGGACAGGACCGCTTTGAACACTGAAGCTTTCTTT

v_call: TRBV18
j_call: TRBJ1-1
d_call: .
clone_size: .
cdr3_aa: CASSPSGRGYTEAFF
cdr3_nt: TGTGCCAGCTCACCGTCTGGAAGAGGGTACACTGAAGCTTTCTTT

v_call: TRBV5-1
j_call: TRBJ1-2
d_call: .
clone_size: .
cdr3_aa: CASSLGGNYGYTF
cdr3_nt: TGCGCCAGCAGCTTGGGCGGTAACTATGGCTACACCTTC

v_call: TRBV5-1
j_call: TRBJ1-2
d_call: .
clone_size: .
cdr3_aa: CASSLASNYGYTF
cdr3_nt: TGCGCCAGCAGCTTGGCTTCCAACTATGGCTACACCTTC

v_call: TRBV29-1
j_call: TRBJ2-5
d_call: .
clone_size: .
cdr3_aa: CSGCRAAETQYF
cdr3_nt: TGCAGCGGGTGCAGGGCGGCCGAGACCCAGTACTTC

v_call: TRBV4-1
j_call: TRBJ2-5
d_call: TRBD1
clone_size: .
cdr3_aa: CASSQQQGSETQYF
cdr3_nt: TGCGCCAGCAGCCAGCAACAGGGGTCGGAGACCCAGTACTTC

v_call: TRBV4-2
j_call: TRBJ1-2
d_call: .
clone_size: .
cdr3_aa: CASSQVSQEPNYGYTF
cdr3_nt: TGTGCCAGCAGCCAAGTATCACAGGAACCTAACTATGGCTACACCTTC

v_call: TRBV19
j_call: TRBJ1-1
d_call: TRBD1
clone_size: .
cdr3_aa: CASRHDRGGIPEAFF
cdr3_nt: TGTGCCAGTAGACACGACAGGGGAGGAATCCCTGAAGCTTTCTTT

v_call: TRBV25-1
j_call: TRBJ2-7
d_call: .
clone_size: .
cdr3_aa: CASGPSSGGRSYEQYF
cdr3_nt: TGTGCCAGCGGCCCCTCATCGGGGGGCCGCTCCTACGAGCAGTACTTC

v_call: TRBV2
j_call: TRBJ1-6
d_call: .
clone_size: once
cdr3_aa: CASSPDRYNSPLHF
cdr3_nt: TGTGCCAGCAGCCCGGACAGATATAATTCACCCCTCCACTTT

v_call: TRBV24-1
j_call: TRBJ2-3
d_call: TRBD2
clone_size: .
cdr3_aa: CATSDGTSANTDTQYF
cdr3_nt: TGTGCCACCAGTGACGGGACTAGCGCTAACACAGATACGCAGTATTTT

v_call: TRBV28
j_call: TRBJ1-2
d_call: .
clone_size: .
cdr3_aa: CASSFRDYGYTF
cdr3_nt: TGTGCCAGCAGTTTCCGGGATTATGGCTACACCTTC

v_call: TRBV19
j_call: TRBJ2-7
d_call: TRBD2
clone_size: .
cdr3_aa: CASSMPSGGRFYEQYF
cdr3_nt: TGTGCCAGTAGTATGCCCAGCGGGGGCCGATTTTACGAGCAGTACTTC

v_call: TRBV18
j_call: TRBJ2-5
d_call: TRBD1
clone_size: .
cdr3_aa: CASSFLRGQETQYF
cdr3_nt: TGTGCCAGCTCATTCCTCAGGGGGCAGGAGACCCAGTACTTC

v_call: TRBV4-2
j_call: TRBJ2-7
d_call: TRBD2
clone_size: .
cdr3_aa: CASSPPGGGRVSEQYF
cdr3_nt: TGTGCCAGCAGCCCGCCGGGGGGCGGGAGGGTGAGCGAGCAGTACTTC

v_call: TRBV18
j_call: TRBJ2-1
d_call: TRBD2
clone_size: .
cdr3_aa: CASSPPGGVTLDEQFF
cdr3_nt: TGTGCCAGCTCACCCCCTGGGGGGGTAACGTTGGACGAGCAGTTCTTC

v_call: TRBV3-1/TRBV3-2
j_call: TRBJ1-2
d_call: .
clone_size: once
cdr3_aa: CASSHSPQPQGYGYTF
cdr3_nt: TGTGCCAGCAGCCATTCCCCGCAGCCGCAGGGGTATGGCTACACCTTC

v_call: TRBV4-1
j_call: TRBJ1-2
d_call: TRBD1
clone_size: .
cdr3_aa: CASSQSWDRGGYTF
cdr3_nt: TGCGCCAGCAGCCAGTCCTGGGACAGGGGCGGCTACACCTTC

v_call: TRBV6-5
j_call: TRBJ1-5
d_call: TRBD1
clone_size: .
cdr3_aa: CASSPGTVDQPQHF
cdr3_nt: TGTGCCAGCAGTCCCGGGACAGTCGATCAGCCCCAGCATTTT

v_call: TRBV11-2
j_call: TRBJ2-5
d_call: TRBD2
clone_size: .
cdr3_aa: CASSEAGVMLVQETQYF
cdr3_nt: TGTGCCAGCAGCGAAGCGGGGGTTATGCTGGTCCAAGAGACCCAGTACTTC

v_call: TRBV27
j_call: TRBJ1-2
d_call: TRBD1
clone_size: .
cdr3_aa: CASLAYGQGPYYGYTF
cdr3_nt: TGTGCCAGTTTAGCTTACGGACAGGGGCCTTATTATGGCTACACCTTC

v_call: TRBV5-1
j_call: TRBJ2-3
d_call: TRBD2
clone_size: once
cdr3_aa: CASSLGLLADTQYF
cdr3_nt: TGCGCCAGCAGCCTGGGACTACTGGCGGATACGCAGTATTTT

v_call: TRBV2
j_call: TRBJ2-1
d_call: .
clone_size: .
cdr3_aa: CASSVSRGVNEQFF
cdr3_nt: TGTGCCAGCAGTGTGAGCAGGGGGGTCAATGAGCAGTTCTTC

v_call: TRBV5-1
j_call: TRBJ1-2
d_call: TRBD1
clone_size: .
cdr3_aa: CASSRQGDGYTF
cdr3_nt: TGCGCCAGCAGCCGACAGGGAGATGGCTACACCTTC

v_call: TRBV20-1
j_call: TRBJ2-7
d_call: TRBD1
clone_size: few
cdr3_aa: CSASKQGTTRDEQYF
cdr3_nt: TGCAGTGCTAGTAAACAGGGGACAACGCGGGACGAGCAGTACTTC

v_call: TRBV6-1
j_call: TRBJ1-1
d_call: .
clone_size: once
cdr3_aa: CASSDRLGGVNTEAFF
cdr3_nt: TGTGCCAGCAGTGACCGGCTTGGGGGGGTGAACACTGAAGCTTTCTTT

v_call: TRBV19
j_call: TRBJ1-4
d_call: .
clone_size: .
cdr3_aa: CASSTERYEKLFF
cdr3_nt: TGTGCCAGTAGTACTGAGCGGTATGAAAAACTGTTTTTT